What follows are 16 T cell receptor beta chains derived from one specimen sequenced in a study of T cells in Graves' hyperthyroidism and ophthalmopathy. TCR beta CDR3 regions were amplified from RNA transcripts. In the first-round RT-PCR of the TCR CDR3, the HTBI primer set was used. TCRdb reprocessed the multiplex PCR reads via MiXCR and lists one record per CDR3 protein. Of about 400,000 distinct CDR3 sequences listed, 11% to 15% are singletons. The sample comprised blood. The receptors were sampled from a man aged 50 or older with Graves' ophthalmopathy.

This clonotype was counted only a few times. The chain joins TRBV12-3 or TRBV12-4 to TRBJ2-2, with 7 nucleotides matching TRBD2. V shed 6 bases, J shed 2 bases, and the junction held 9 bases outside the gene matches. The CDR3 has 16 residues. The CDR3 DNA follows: TGTGCCAGCAGGGTAGCGAGCGGGATTAACACCGGGGAGCTGTTTTTT. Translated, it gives CASRVASGINTGELFF.

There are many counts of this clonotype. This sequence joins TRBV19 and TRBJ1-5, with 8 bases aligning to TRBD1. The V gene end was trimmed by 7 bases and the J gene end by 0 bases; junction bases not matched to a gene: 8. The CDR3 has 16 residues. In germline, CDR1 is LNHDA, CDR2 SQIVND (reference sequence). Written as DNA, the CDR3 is TGTGCCAGTACTGGACAGGGCAGCTATAGCAATCAGCCCCAGCATTTT. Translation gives CASTGQGSYSNQPQHF.

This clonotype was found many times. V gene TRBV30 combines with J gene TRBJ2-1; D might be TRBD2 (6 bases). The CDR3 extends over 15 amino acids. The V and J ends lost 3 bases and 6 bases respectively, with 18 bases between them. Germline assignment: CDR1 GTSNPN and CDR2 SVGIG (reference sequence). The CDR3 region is CAWSLGGASGNEQFF. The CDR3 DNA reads TGTGCCTGGAGCCTCGGGGGAGCCTCGGGCAATGAGCAGTTCTTC.

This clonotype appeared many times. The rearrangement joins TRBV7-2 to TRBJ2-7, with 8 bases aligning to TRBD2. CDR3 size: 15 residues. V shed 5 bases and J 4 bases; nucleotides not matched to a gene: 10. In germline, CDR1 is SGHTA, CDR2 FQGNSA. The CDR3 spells CASSPYGGRMYEQYF. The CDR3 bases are TGTGCCAGCAGCCCCTACGGCGGGAGGATGTACGAGCAGTACTTC. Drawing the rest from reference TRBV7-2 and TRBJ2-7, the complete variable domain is GAGVSQSPSNKVTEKGKDVELRCDPISGHTALYWYRQSLGQGLEFLIYFQGNSAPDKSGLPSDRFSAERTGGSVSTLTIQRTQQEDSAVYLCASSPYGGRMYEQYFGPGTRLTVT.

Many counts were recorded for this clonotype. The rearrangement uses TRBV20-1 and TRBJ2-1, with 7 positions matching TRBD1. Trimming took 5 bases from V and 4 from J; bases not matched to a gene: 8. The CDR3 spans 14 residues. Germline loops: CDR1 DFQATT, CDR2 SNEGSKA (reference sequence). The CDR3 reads CSARPGQKYNEQFF. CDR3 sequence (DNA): TGCAGTGCTCGACCGGGACAGAAGTACAATGAGCAGTTCTTC.

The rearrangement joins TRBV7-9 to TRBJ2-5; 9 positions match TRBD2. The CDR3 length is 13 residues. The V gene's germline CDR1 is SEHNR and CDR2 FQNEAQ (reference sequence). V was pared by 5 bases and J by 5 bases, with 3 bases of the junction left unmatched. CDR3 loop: CASSDGLAETQYF. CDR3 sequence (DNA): TGTGCCAGCAGCGACGGACTAGCGGAGACCCAGTACTTC.

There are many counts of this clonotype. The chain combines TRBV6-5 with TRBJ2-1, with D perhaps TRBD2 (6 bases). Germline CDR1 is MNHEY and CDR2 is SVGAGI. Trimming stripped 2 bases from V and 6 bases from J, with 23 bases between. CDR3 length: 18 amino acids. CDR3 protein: CASSYLHVGGSRSNEQFF. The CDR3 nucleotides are TGTGCCAGCAGTTACCTCCACGTGGGGGGATCGAGGTCCAATGAGCAGTTCTTC.

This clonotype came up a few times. CDR3 sequence (DNA): TGTGCCATCAGACCCGAGACTTCCTACAATGAGCAGTTCTTC. Protein product: CAIRPETSYNEQFF. V gene TRBV10-3 combines with J gene TRBJ2-1; D is undetermined. The CDR3 has 14 amino acids. Trimming took off 6 bases at V and 1 base at J, with 10 bases between the two ends. The germline CDR1 and CDR2 sequences are ENHRY and SYGVKD.

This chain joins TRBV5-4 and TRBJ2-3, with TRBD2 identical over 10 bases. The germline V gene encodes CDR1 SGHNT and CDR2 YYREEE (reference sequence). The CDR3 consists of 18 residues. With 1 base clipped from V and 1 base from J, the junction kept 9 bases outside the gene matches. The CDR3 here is CASSLRGIAGGGTDTQYF. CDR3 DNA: TGTGCCAGCAGCTTGCGCGGGATAGCGGGAGGAGGCACAGATACGCAGTATTTT.

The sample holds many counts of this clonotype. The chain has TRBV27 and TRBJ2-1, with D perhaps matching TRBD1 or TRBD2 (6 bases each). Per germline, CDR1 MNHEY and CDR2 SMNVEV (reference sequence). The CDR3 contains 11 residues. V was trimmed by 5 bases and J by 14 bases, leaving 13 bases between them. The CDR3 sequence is CASSTGAMEFF. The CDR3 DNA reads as TGTGCCAGCAGTACGGGGGCCATGGAGTTCTTC.

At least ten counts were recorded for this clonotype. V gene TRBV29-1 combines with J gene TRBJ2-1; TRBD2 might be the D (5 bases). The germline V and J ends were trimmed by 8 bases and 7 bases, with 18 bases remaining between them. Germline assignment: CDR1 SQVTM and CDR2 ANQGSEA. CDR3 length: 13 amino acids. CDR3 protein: CSPGRGSRNEQFF. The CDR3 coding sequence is TGCAGCCCAGGTCGTGGGAGTAGGAATGAGCAGTTCTTC.

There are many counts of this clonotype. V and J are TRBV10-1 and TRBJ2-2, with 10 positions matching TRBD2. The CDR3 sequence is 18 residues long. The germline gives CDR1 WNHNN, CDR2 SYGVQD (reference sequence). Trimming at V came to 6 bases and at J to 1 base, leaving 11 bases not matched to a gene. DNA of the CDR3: TGCGCCAGCAGCGATAGCAGAGGGACTAGCGAGAACACCGGGGAGCTGTTTTTT. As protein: CASSDSRGTSENTGELFF.

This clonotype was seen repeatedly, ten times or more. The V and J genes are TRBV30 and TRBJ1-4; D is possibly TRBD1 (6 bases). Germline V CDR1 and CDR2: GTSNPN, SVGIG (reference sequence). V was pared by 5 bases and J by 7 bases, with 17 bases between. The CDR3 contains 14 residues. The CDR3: CAWADRGRSEKLFF. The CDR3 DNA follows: TGTGCCTGGGCAGATCGGGGGCGGAGTGAAAAACTGTTTTTT.

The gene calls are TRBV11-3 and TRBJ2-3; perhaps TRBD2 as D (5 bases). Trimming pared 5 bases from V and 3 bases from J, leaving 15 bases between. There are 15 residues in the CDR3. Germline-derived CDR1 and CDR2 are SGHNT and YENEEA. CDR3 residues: CASSRYVGVTDTQYF. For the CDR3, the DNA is TGTGCCAGCAGCCGCTATGTGGGAGTAACAGATACGCAGTATTTT.

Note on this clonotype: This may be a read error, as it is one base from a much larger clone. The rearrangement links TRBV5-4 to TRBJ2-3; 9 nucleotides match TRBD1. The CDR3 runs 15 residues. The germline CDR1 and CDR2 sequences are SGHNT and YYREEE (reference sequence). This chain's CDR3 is CASSSRTGATDTQCF. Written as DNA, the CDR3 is TGTGCCAGCAGCTCCCGGACAGGGGCTACAGATACGCAGTGTTTT.

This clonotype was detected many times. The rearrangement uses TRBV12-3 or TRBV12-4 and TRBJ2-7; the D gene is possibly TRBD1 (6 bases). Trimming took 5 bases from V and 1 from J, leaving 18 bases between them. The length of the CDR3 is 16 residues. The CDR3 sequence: CASSMDRAQRSYEQYF. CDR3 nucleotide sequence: TGTGCCAGCAGTATGGACAGAGCCCAAAGGTCCTACGAGCAGTACTTC.